A selection of T cell receptor beta chains follows, all from one sample in a study of cytomegalovirus exposure and HLA in healthy donors. Clones were read by immunoSEQ multiplex PCR, and TCRdb kept only the in-frame ones, dropping some. The sample lists 150,000 or so clones, roughly four fifths occurring once. Sequencing input: PBMCs. These receptors were taken from a man aged 40-55 years in good health and CMV-seronegative. Each CDR3 is given with its conserved first and last residue. Fields, in order: CDR3 length, D gene, J gene, clone size, V gene, CDR3 protein, CDR3 DNA. D genes are given only for firm matches. Clone size is not always given. Where it is, it says once, few, many or a class for expanded clones.

14,TRBD2,TRBJ2-3,once,TRBV2,CASSGGRATDTQYF,TGTGCCAGCAGTGGTGGGAGGGCCACAGATACGCAGTATTTT
18,-,TRBJ2-7,few,TRBV21-1,CASSAGKTSGRYSYEQYF,TGTGCCAGCAGCGCCGGGAAGACTAGCGGGAGATACTCCTACGAGCAGTACTTC
18,TRBD1,TRBJ1-2,-,TRBV30,CAWSAKKGQGTPNYGYTF,TGTGCCTGGAGTGCGAAGAAGGGACAGGGGACTCCTAACTATGGCTACACCTTC
15,-,TRBJ1-2,-,TRBV7-9,CASSLGHTTVDGYTF,TGTGCCAGCAGCTTAGGACACACGACCGTCGATGGCTACACCTTC
14,TRBD2,TRBJ2-2,-,TRBV28,CASSFSPSGGELFF,TGTGCCAGCAGTTTTAGCCCTAGCGGAGGGGAGCTGTTTTTT
14,-,TRBJ2-3,-,TRBV7-3,CASSLMGRLDTQYF,TGTGCCAGCAGCTTAATGGGGAGGTTGGATACGCAGTATTTT
13,-,TRBJ2-1,-,TRBV7-9,CASSLVGPDGQFF,TGTGCCAGCAGCTTAGTTGGCCCCGATGGGCAGTTCTTC
18,TRBD1,TRBJ2-1,-,TRBV5-1,CASSRTGIAEVTYIGQFF,TGCGCCAGCAGCCGGACAGGGATCGCCGAGGTGACATACATCGGGCAGTTCTTC
13,-,TRBJ1-1,-,TRBV7-8,CASRLTQNTEAFF,TGTGCCAGCAGACTGACTCAGAACACTGAAGCTTTCTTT
14,-,TRBJ1-1,-,TRBV5-1,CASSLEIVNTEAFF,TGCGCCAGCAGCTTGGAAATCGTGAACACTGAAGCTTTCTTT
13,TRBD1,TRBJ2-1,once,TRBV6-6,CATMDRDYNEQFF,TGTGCCACCATGGACAGGGATTACAATGAGCAGTTCTTC